Shown below are 18 T cell receptor beta chains from a single sample sequenced in a study of neoadjuvant anti-PD-1 for oral cavity cancer (dated by TCRdb to the early 2020s). The intended sense of this specimen's time point label: before neoadjuvant nivolumab. Preparation of the library involved the immunoSEQ multiplex PCR assay. TCRdb carries this immuneACCESS record with in-frame sequences only. Its versions omit some clonotypes, under half of them owing to an unresolved V gene in the studies checked, with the rest unexplained. The sample table lists about 8,700 clones, approximately 60% of them with a count of one. The top ten constitute about 8.5% of the sample. Sequenced here: tumor tissue, sampled before nivolumab (anti-PD-1) treatment. The origin of the receptors is a person between 40 and 85 years old with oral cavity squamous cell carcinoma.

This chain joins TRBV27 and TRBJ1-4; no firm D call. This CDR3 is 12 amino acids long. Germline-derived CDR1 and CDR2 are MNHEY and SMNVEV (reference sequence). Trimming took 3 bases from V and 12 from J, leaving 11 bases between them. The CDR3 bases are TGTGCCAGCAGTTTCCCTCAAGGCGAACTGTTTTTT. The encoded protein is CASSFPQGELFF.

The chain links TRBV5-8 to TRBJ2-3, with TRBD1 identical over 9 bases. Germline CDR1 and CDR2: SGHTS and YDEGEE. The CDR3 covers 16 residues. V was pared by 0 bases and J by 3 bases, with 5 bases of the junction left unmatched. CDR3 sequence: CASSLDSGTGTDTQYF. CDR3 nucleotide sequence: TGTGCCAGCAGCTTGGACAGTGGGACAGGGACAGATACGCAGTATTTT.

The chain links TRBV10-3 to TRBJ2-3; D perhaps matches TRBD2 (6 bases). The CDR3 has 13 amino acids. Germline loops: CDR1 ENHRY, CDR2 SYGVKD. Trimming stripped 7 bases from V and 3 bases from J, with 11 bases between. CDR3 DNA: TGTGCCATCAATCGGGAGCCGACAGATACGCAGTATTTT. It translates to CAINREPTDTQYF.

The chain employs TRBV7-3 and TRBJ2-3; D unclear. This CDR3 has 15 residues. V dropped 2 bases and J dropped 2 bases, with 11 bases sitting between them. Germline CDR1 and CDR2: SGHTA and FQGTGA. CDR3 in amino acids: CASSLRPRFTDTQYF. The CDR3 DNA is TGTGCCAGCAGCTTACGCCCGAGATTCACAGATACGCAGTATTTT.

The J gene is TRBJ1-5, the V gene TRBV7-9; D perhaps matches TRBD1 (5 bases). The CDR3 is 14 amino acids. Trimming removed 5 bases from V and 3 bases from J, with 11 bases in between. CDR1 and CDR2 (germline): SEHNR, FQNEAQ (reference sequence). DNA for the CDR3: TGTGCCAGCAGCCCTGGGACCGCCAATCAGCCCCAGCATTTT. It is translated as CASSPGTANQPQHF. Combining the CDR3 with reference TRBV7-9 and TRBJ1-5 gives the whole variable domain DTGVSQNPRHKITKRGQNVTFRCDPISEHNRLYWYRQTLGQGPEFLTYFQNEAQLEKSRLLSDRFSAERPKGSFSTLEIQRTEQGDSAMYLCASSPGTANQPQHFGDGTRLSIL.

In this sample, this clone turned up once. The chain employs TRBV5-1 and TRBJ2-3; 9 nucleotides match TRBD2. V shed 0 bases and J 5 bases; nucleotides not matched to a gene: 10. Germline values: CDR1 SGHRS, CDR2 YFSETQ. The CDR3 runs 17 residues. The CDR3 DNA reads TGCGCCAGCAGCTTGGCCTTGGCGGGAGGGCCCCAAGATACGCAGTATTTT. Its protein is CASSLALAGGPQDTQYF. The full variable domain, rest sourced from reference TRBV5-1 and TRBJ2-3, is KAGVTQTPRYLIKTRGQQVTLSCSPISGHRSVSWYQQTPGQGLQFLFEYFSETQRNKGNFPGRFSGRQFSNSRSEMNVSTLELGDSALYLCASSLALAGGPQDTQYFGPGTRLTVL.

This clone was recorded a few times. The chain combines TRBV29-1 with TRBJ2-7; 8 bases line up with TRBD1. The CDR3 consists of 13 residues. Trimming cost V 7 bases and J 5 bases; bases outside gene matches: 10. Germline V CDR1 and CDR2: SQVTM, ANQGSEA. For the CDR3, the DNA is TGCAGCGGCGGAACCGGGACAGGCAACGAGCAGTACTTC. As protein: CSGGTGTGNEQYF.

The chain is built from TRBV9 and TRBJ2-1; unclear D gene. CDR3 length equals 15 residues. The V gene lost 0 bases and the J gene lost 10 bases, with 17 bases spanning the gap. Germline V gene lookup returns CDR1 SGDLS and CDR2 YYNGEE. DNA for the CDR3: TGTGCCAGCAGCGTAGGACCGATGGGGTTGGGAGAGCAGTTCTTC. As protein: CASSVGPMGLGEQFF.

The chain carries TRBV7-9 and TRBJ1-2; 7 nucleotides match TRBD1. V lost 2 bases to trimming and J lost 7 bases; unmatched junction nucleotides: 7. The CDR3 length is 14 residues. Germline CDR1 reads SEHNR; CDR2 reads FQNEAQ (reference sequence). CDR3 DNA sequence: TGTGCCAGCAGCTTACAGGGGGGGTTGCCTGGCTACACCTTC. This encodes CASSLQGGLPGYTF.

The J gene is TRBJ2-5, the V gene TRBV7-2; D call uncertain. The CDR3 runs 14 residues. The germline V gene has CDR1 SGHTA and CDR2 FQGNSA. The V end was cut by 3 bases, the J end by 2 bases, with 10 bases between. CDR3 DNA sequence: TGTGCCAGCAGCTTGTCGTGGGCGCAAGAGACCCAGTACTTC. This encodes CASSLSWAQETQYF.

This chain joins TRBV4-2 and TRBJ2-7; tentative D call: TRBD1 (7 bases). The CDR3 runs to 15 residues. V lost 0 bases, J lost 4 bases, and 13 bases lay in between. Germline-derived CDR1 and CDR2 are LGHNA and YNFKEQ. CDR3 loop: CASSQEEGAPYEQYF. DNA of the CDR3: TGTGCCAGCAGCCAAGAGGAGGGGGCGCCGTACGAGCAGTACTTC.

This sequence joins TRBV6-5 and TRBJ1-5; no firm D call. From germline, CDR1 is MNHEY and CDR2 SVGAGI. Trimming took 5 bases from V and 1 from J, leaving 12 bases between them. The CDR3 runs 15 residues. CDR3 sequence reads: CASSPAGVSNQPQHF. The CDR3 DNA reads as TGTGCCAGCAGTCCCGCCGGGGTAAGCAATCAGCCCCAGCATTTT.

The chain is built from TRBV4-1 and TRBJ1-1, with a possible D match to TRBD1 (5 bases). Trimming cost V 2 bases and J 2 bases, with 9 bases left between them. CDR3 size: 14 residues. Per the germline V gene, CDR1 is MGHRA and CDR2 is YSYEKL. The CDR3 region is CASSQRGYNTEAFF. The CDR3, as DNA: TGCGCCAGCAGCCAAAGGGGCTACAACACTGAAGCTTTCTTT.

The chain's CDR3 is CASSQDRLAGNEQFF. For the CDR3, the DNA is TGCGCCAGCAGCCAAGATCGGCTAGCGGGAAACGAGCAGTTCTTC. The V call is TRBV4-1, the J call TRBJ2-1; 9 bases line up with TRBD2. Trimming cost V 0 bases and J 10 bases; bases outside gene matches: 7. Germline V gene data show CDR1 as MGHRA and CDR2 as YSYEKL. CDR3 length: 15 amino acids.

The chain joins TRBV7-9 to TRBJ2-5; a possible D gene is TRBD1 (5 bases). V shed 5 bases and J shed 1 base, with 11 bases lying between them. The germline gives CDR1 SEHNR, CDR2 FQNEAQ (reference sequence). The CDR3 sequence is 14 residues long. The CDR3 region is CASSDTGIQETQYF. As DNA, the CDR3 is TGTGCCAGCAGCGACACAGGTATCCAAGAGACCCAGTACTTC. The complete variable domain, with remaining parts taken from reference TRBV7-9 and TRBJ2-5, reads DTGVSQNPRHKITKRGQNVTFRCDPISEHNRLYWYRQTLGQGPEFLTYFQNEAQLEKSRLLSDRFSAERPKGSFSTLEIQRTEQGDSAMYLCASSDTGIQETQYFGPGTRLLVL.

This CDR3 is CASSSFRVSSYEQYF. The CDR3 bases are TGTGCCAGCAGCTCGTTTAGGGTGAGCTCCTACGAGCAGTACTTC. The chain recombines TRBV27 with TRBJ2-7; the D is unclear. The CDR3 loop spans 15 amino acids. The germline V gene encodes CDR1 MNHEY and CDR2 SMNVEV (reference sequence). V was trimmed by 6 bases and J by 0 bases, leaving 15 bases between them.

The rearrangement joins TRBV27 to TRBJ1-2; D gene ambiguous. CDR1 and CDR2 from the germline V gene are MNHEY and SMNVEV (reference sequence). Trimming left V 0 bases short and J 3 bases short, with 11 bases between. The CDR3 is 15 residues long. For the CDR3, the DNA is TGTGCCAGCAGTTTATCGATGGTTGGTTACTATGGCTACACCTTC. Its protein product is CASSLSMVGYYGYTF.

The chain uses TRBV5-4 and TRBJ1-1; D remains ambiguous. Looked up from germline, CDR1 is SGHNT and CDR2 is YYREEE (reference sequence). V was pared by 5 bases and J by 1 base, with 9 bases between. The CDR3 covers 13 residues. CDR3 nucleotides: TGTGCCAGCAGACCCCAGACGAACACTGAAGCTTTCTTT. Protein product: CASRPQTNTEAFF.